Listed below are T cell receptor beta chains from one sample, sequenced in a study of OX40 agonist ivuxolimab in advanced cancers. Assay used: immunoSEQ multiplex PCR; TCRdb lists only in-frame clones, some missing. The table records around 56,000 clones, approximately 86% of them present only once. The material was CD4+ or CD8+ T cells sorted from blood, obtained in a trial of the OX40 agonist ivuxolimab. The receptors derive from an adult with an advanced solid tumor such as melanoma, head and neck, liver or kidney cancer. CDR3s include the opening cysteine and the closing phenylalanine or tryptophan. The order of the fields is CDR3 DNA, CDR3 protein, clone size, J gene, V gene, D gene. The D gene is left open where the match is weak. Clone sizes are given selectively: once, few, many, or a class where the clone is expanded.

TGTGCCAGCAGACAACTAGCGTATCAAGAGACCCAGTACTTC CASRQLAYQETQYF NA TRBJ2-5 TRBV27 TRBD2
TGTGCCAGCAGACTCACTAGCGGGGGACACACCGGGGAGCTGTTTTTT CASRLTSGGHTGELFF NA TRBJ2-2 TRBV6-6 TRBD2
TGCGCCAGCAGCCACCTACGGGGGGGAGATACGCAGTATTTT CASSHLRGGDTQYF once TRBJ2-3 TRBV4-1 TRBD2
TGTGCCAGCAGCGGTCGGGAGTTCACAGATACGCAGTATTTT CASSGREFTDTQYF NA TRBJ2-3 TRBV9 NA
TGCAGCGTTGGAGGGGGCGGAGGCTACACCTTC CSVGGGGGYTF NA TRBJ1-2 TRBV29-1 TRBD1
TGTGCCAGCAGCCAGAAGACTAGTAACAATGAGCAGTTCTTC CASSQKTSNNEQFF NA TRBJ2-1 TRBV4-2 NA
TGCGCCAGCAGCCAAGAACGTTGGGGGACTGAAGCTTTCTTT CASSQERWGTEAFF NA TRBJ1-1 TRBV4-1 NA
TGTGCCAGCACCCTGCGGGTTTTTCTTCACTATGGCTACACCTTC CASTLRVFLHYGYTF once TRBJ1-2 TRBV5-6 NA
TGTGCCAGCAGGGGAGCAGGGGGCGAGACCCAGTACTTC CASRGAGGETQYF NA TRBJ2-5 TRBV6-5 TRBD1
TGCAGCTCCAAAGGGGGCGAGCTCACTGAAGCTTTCTTT CSSKGGELTEAFF NA TRBJ1-1 TRBV29-1 TRBD1
TGTGCCAGCAGCGGGGACAGGGACAATCAGCCCCAGCATTTT CASSGDRDNQPQHF NA TRBJ1-5 TRBV5-5 TRBD1
TGTGCCAGCAGCTTCGGGACAGGGACTGAAGCTTTCTTT CASSFGTGTEAFF NA TRBJ1-1 TRBV11-2 TRBD1
TGCAGCGTTCTGTCAGGGTACACCGGGGAGCTGTTTTTT CSVLSGYTGELFF NA TRBJ2-2 TRBV29-1 NA
TGTGCCAGCAGTTATGGGGTAGTCTGGGAGACCCAGTACTTC CASSYGVVWETQYF few TRBJ2-5 TRBV6-5 NA
TGTGCCAGCAGTTTGGACAGGGTGAGGGAGCCCCAGCATTTT CASSLDRVREPQHF NA TRBJ1-5 TRBV6-1 TRBD1
TGTGCCAGCAGTTACTCGGCTCTCTCTAACTATGGCTACACCTTC CASSYSALSNYGYTF NA TRBJ1-2 TRBV6-6 NA
TGTGCCAGTACCACCCAAGGCTTTCAGCCCCAGCATTTT CASTTQGFQPQHF NA TRBJ1-5 TRBV19 NA
TGTGCCAGCAGGGGACAGCGGGGCCTCACAGATACGCAGTATTTT CASRGQRGLTDTQYF NA TRBJ2-3 TRBV6-5 NA
TGTGCCAGCAGTTCTTACAGCCCCTATGGCTACACCTTC CASSSYSPYGYTF once TRBJ1-2 TRBV6-6 NA
TGTGCCAGCACCCGGGACTCCTCCGGTACGCAGTATTTT CASTRDSSGTQYF NA TRBJ2-3 TRBV6-5 NA
TGTGCCAGTGGCCAGGGACCGTATAGCAATCAGCCCCAGCATTTT CASGQGPYSNQPQHF NA TRBJ1-5 TRBV27 NA
TGCGCCAGCTTTCCGGGTCCTCTCTTGGGAGGTGGCTACACCTTC CASFPGPLLGGGYTF NA TRBJ1-2 TRBV4-1 NA
TGTGCCATCAGTCGGGACAGGGACTACGAGCAGTACTTC CAISRDRDYEQYF NA TRBJ2-7 TRBV10-3 TRBD1
TGTGCCAGCAGTTACTCGTCGGAAGGGGAGCCCCAGCATTTT CASSYSSEGEPQHF NA TRBJ1-5 TRBV6-5 NA
TGTGCCAGCAACTCCGGGACAGGAACTATCAAGCCCCAGCATTTT CASNSGTGTIKPQHF NA TRBJ1-5 TRBV6-1 TRBD1
TGTGCCAGCAGACCGAAGGGGGGCCAAGAGACCCAGTACTTC CASRPKGGQETQYF NA TRBJ2-5 TRBV2 NA
TGTGCCAGAAGCTTGGAGAGCGGGAGGCCGATAAGCACAGATACGCAGTATTTT CARSLESGRPISTDTQYF NA TRBJ2-3 TRBV5-3 TRBD2
TGTGCCAGCTCACCTCCGCCCGCTGGGGCCAACGTCCTGACTTTC CASSPPPAGANVLTF NA TRBJ2-6 TRBV18 NA
TGTGCCAGCAGTTGGCCCAGGGCCACTATGAACACTGAAGCTTTCTTT CASSWPRATMNTEAFF NA TRBJ1-1 TRBV28 NA
TGCGCCAGCAGCCAAGATCCGGTCAGCGACACCGGGGAGCTGTTTTTT CASSQDPVSDTGELFF NA TRBJ2-2 TRBV4-3 NA
TGTGCCAGCAGCTCGACCAGGACAGGGGAGGAATCACCCCTCCACTTT CASSSTRTGEESPLHF NA TRBJ1-6 TRBV7-9 TRBD1
TGTGCCAGCAGTTTATTGGCGAGGGTGTATGGTGGAAACACCATATATTTT CASSLLARVYGGNTIYF NA TRBJ1-3 TRBV28 NA
TGCGCCAGCAGCTTAACACAGGGGGACTATGGCTACACCTTC CASSLTQGDYGYTF few TRBJ1-2 TRBV5-1 TRBD1
TGTGCCAGCAGCCCCCAGGGTGAAGAGACCCAGTACTTC CASSPQGEETQYF NA TRBJ2-5 TRBV13 NA
TGTGCTATCCGGAGCACGGTTGATTATGGCTACACCTTC CAIRSTVDYGYTF NA TRBJ1-2 TRBV7-9 NA
TGTGCCAGCAGTTTGTCCGCGGGACAGGGACTGGGCGCTATCTACGAGCAGTACTTC CASSLSAGQGLGAIYEQYF NA TRBJ2-7 TRBV28 TRBD1
TGTGCCAGCAGCCCGACAGGGACGGGCTATGGCTACACCTTC CASSPTGTGYGYTF NA TRBJ1-2 TRBV27 TRBD1
TGTGCCAGCAGCGTATCGCCAGGGGGTGTACATGAGCAGTTCTTC CASSVSPGGVHEQFF once TRBJ2-1 TRBV9 TRBD1
TGTGCCAGCAGTTTCGTCGTAGGTCAGCCCCAGCATTTT CASSFVVGQPQHF NA TRBJ1-5 TRBV27 NA
TGTGCCAGCAGCAAGCTCGGGGGTGGGGACTCTGGAAACACCATATATTTT CASSKLGGGDSGNTIYF NA TRBJ1-3 TRBV5-4 NA
TGTGCCGCTTATCGAGGGGGCAAGGATGGCTACACCTTC CAAYRGGKDGYTF few TRBJ1-2 TRBV19 TRBD1
TGTGCCAGCAGCTTGGGGAAAGAGATTAATGAAAAACTGTTTTTT CASSLGKEINEKLFF NA TRBJ1-4 TRBV5-6 NA
TGTGCCAGCAGCCAAGAGCGGTACTATGGCTACACCTTC CASSQERYYGYTF NA TRBJ1-2 TRBV14 NA
TGTGCCAGTAGTATGGGGACACGGTCCTACGAGCAGTACTTC CASSMGTRSYEQYF NA TRBJ2-7 TRBV19 NA
TGTGCCAGCAGACTTCCCGGGCCTGGCTCCTACAATGAGCAGTTCTTC CASRLPGPGSYNEQFF once TRBJ2-1 TRBV11-3 NA
TGTGCCAGCAGTGAAGGGACAGGGGTTTTCTCTAAGTGGACCCAGTACTTC CASSEGTGVFSKWTQYF NA TRBJ2-5 TRBV6-1 TRBD1
TGTGCCAGCAGCGGCGCAGTAAGGCGGGAGGATAGGACAGATACGCAGTATTTT CASSGAVRREDRTDTQYF NA TRBJ2-3 TRBV9 TRBD2
TGTGCCACCAGCAGAGATTGGGGGGATACGCAGTATTTT CATSRDWGDTQYF NA TRBJ2-3 TRBV15 NA
TGTGCCAGCAGTCACTGGGCTACTCGACCGAACTATGGCTACACCTTC CASSHWATRPNYGYTF NA TRBJ1-2 TRBV5-4 NA
TGTGCCTACACCCGGCGAGCTTTCTTT CAYTRRAFF NA TRBJ1-1 TRBV6-5 NA
TGCGCCAGCAGCCCGTATGTTGGCGGCACCGGGGAGCTGTTTTTT CASSPYVGGTGELFF NA TRBJ2-2 TRBV4-1 NA
TGTGCCAGCAAAAACAGGGGGGCCTTGAACACTGAAGCTTTCTTT CASKNRGALNTEAFF NA TRBJ1-1 TRBV27 TRBD1
TGTGCCACCAGCGGATTTGGACAGGCCCTTAACTATGGCTACACCTTC CATSGFGQALNYGYTF NA TRBJ1-2 TRBV15 TRBD1
TGCGCCAGCAGCCCCCTTTTAGGACTATTAGAGACCCAGTACTTC CASSPLLGLLETQYF NA TRBJ2-5 TRBV4-1 NA